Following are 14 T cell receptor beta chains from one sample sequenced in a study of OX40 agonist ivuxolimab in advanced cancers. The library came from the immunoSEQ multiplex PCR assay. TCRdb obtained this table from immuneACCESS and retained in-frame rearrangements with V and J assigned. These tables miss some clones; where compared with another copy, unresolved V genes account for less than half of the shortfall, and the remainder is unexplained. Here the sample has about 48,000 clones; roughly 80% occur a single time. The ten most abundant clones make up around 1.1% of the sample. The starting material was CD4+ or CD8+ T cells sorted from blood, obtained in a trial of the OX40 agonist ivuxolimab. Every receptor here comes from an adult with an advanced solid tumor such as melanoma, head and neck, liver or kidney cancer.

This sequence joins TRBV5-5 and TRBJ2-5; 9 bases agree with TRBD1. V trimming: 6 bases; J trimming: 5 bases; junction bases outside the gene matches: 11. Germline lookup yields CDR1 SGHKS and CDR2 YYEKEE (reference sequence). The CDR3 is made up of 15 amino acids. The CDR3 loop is CASTRTGTGRETQYF. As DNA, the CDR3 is TGTGCCAGCACAAGAACCGGGACAGGGCGGGAGACCCAGTACTTC.

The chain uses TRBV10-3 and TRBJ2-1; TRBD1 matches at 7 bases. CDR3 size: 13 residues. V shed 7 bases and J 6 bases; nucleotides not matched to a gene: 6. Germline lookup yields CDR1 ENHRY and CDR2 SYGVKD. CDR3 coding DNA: TGTGCCATCATGCGGACAGGTGGCAATGAGCAGTTCTTC. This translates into CAIMRTGGNEQFF.

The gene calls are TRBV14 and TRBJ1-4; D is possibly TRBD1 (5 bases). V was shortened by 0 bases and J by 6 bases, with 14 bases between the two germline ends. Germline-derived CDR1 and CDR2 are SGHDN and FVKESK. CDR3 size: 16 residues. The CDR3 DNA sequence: TGTGCCAGCAGCCAAGAATTGGGACGACACCATGAAAAACTGTTTTTT. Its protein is CASSQELGRHHEKLFF.

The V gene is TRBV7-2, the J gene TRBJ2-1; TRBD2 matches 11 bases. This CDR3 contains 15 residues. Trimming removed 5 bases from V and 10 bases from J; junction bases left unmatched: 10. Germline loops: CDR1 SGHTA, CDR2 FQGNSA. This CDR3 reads CASSPPLAGVTEQFF. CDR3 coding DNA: TGTGCCAGCAGCCCGCCACTAGCGGGAGTGACAGAGCAGTTCTTC.

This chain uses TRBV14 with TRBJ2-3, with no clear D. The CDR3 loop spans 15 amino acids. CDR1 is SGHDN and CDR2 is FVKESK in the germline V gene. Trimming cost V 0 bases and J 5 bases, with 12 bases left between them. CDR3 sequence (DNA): TGTGCCAGCAGCCAAGATAGGTTCAGCCGAGATACGCAGTATTTT. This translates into CASSQDRFSRDTQYF.

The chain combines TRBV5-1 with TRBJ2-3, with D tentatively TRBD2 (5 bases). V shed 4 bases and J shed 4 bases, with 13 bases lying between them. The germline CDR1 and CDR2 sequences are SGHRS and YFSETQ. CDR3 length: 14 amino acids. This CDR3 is CASSPQRYPDTQYF. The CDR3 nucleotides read TGCGCCAGCAGCCCGCAGCGGTACCCAGATACGCAGTATTTT.

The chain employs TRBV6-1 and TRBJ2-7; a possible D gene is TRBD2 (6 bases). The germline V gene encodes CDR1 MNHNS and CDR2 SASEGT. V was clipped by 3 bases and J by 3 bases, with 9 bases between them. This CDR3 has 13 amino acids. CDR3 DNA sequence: TGTGCCAGCAGTGACGCGGGGATCTACGAGCAGTACTTC. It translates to CASSDAGIYEQYF.

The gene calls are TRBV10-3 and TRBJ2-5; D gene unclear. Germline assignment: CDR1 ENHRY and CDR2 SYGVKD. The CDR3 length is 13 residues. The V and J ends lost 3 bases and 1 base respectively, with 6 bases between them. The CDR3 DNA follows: TGTGCCATCAGTGACCAGCCCCAAGAGACCCAGTACTTC. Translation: CAISDQPQETQYF.

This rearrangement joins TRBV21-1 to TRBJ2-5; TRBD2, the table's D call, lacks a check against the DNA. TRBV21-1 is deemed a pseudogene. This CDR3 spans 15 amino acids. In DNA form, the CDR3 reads TGTGCCAGCAGGAAAGGCGGAGGGTTAATAGAGACCCAGTACTTC. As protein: CASRKGGGLIETQYF.

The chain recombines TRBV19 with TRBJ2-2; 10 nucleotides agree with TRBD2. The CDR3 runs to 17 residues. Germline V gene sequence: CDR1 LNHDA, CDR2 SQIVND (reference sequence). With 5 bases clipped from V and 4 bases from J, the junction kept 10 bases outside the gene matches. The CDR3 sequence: CASSPGGSGGPTGELFF. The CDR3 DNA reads TGTGCCAGTAGTCCCGGGGGTAGCGGGGGGCCCACCGGGGAGCTGTTTTTT. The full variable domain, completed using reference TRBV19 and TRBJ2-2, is DGGITQSPKYLFRKEGQNVTLSCEQNLNHDAMYWYRQDPGQGLRLIYYSQIVNDFQKGDIAEGYSVSREKKESFPLTVTSAQKNPTAFYLCASSPGGSGGPTGELFFGEGSRLTVL.

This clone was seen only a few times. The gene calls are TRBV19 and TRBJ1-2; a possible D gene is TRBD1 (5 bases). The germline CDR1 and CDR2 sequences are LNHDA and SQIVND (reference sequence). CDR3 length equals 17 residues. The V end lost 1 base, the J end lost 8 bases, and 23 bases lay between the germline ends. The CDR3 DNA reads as TGTGCCAGTAGTATAGGCCCGATTCGCAGGGTCGGGGGAGGCTACACCTTC. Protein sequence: CASSIGPIRRVGGGYTF.

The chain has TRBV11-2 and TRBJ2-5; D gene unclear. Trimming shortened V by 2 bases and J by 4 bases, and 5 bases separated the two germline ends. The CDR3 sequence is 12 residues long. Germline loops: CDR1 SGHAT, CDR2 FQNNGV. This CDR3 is CASSLNLETQYF. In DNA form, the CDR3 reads TGTGCCAGCAGCTTAAACTTAGAGACCCAGTACTTC.

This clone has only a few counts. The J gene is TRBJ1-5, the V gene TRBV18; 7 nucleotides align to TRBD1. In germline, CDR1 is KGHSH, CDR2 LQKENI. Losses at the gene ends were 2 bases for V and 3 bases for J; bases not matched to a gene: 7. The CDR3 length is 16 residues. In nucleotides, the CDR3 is TGTGCCAGCTCACCAGACCGGGACAGACACAATCAGCCCCAGCATTTT. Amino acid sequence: CASSPDRDRHNQPQHF.

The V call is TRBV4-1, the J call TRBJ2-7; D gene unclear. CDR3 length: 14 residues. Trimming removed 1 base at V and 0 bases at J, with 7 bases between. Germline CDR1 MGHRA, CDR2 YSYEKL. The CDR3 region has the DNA TGCGCCAGCAGCCAAGCTCCGGACTCCTACGAGCAGTACTTC. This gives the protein CASSQAPDSYEQYF.